This TCR beta chain was profiled in a study of blood T cell repertoires in COVID-19. For the study at large: COVID-19 samples, acute and convalescent, were from the United States, Italy and Spain. Nucleic acid was either cDNA or gDNA, and it came from T cells, B-cell-depleted T cells, or PBMCs.

The V gene end was trimmed by 4 bases and the J gene end by 2 bases; junction bases not matched to a gene: 4. This CDR3 spans 14 amino acids. Germline V lookup: CDR1 SEHNR, CDR2 FQNEAQ (reference sequence). Authors' processing steps: Amplification of reference gene primers was used by the study to estimate nucleated cell counts. Here immunoSEQ multiplex PCR was the method, and the copy in TCRdb shows in-frame clones only, minus some. V and J calls and clone size are those listed in that table; D and trimming were worked out from the DNA. The sample has around 120,000 clones, over 70% seen once; the top ten hold roughly 30%.

The chain is built from TRBV7-9 and TRBJ2-7, with 8 positions matching TRBD1. This receptor was identified in a woman in her 70s with acute or convalescent COVID-19. The material sequenced was peripheral blood. The CDR3 region is CASSSRQGPYEQYF. The CDR3 bases are TGTGCCAGCAGCTCGAGACAGGGGCCCTACGAGCAGTACTTC. Full variable domain (rest looked up from reference TRBV7-9 and TRBJ2-7): DTGVSQNPRHKITKRGQNVTFRCDPISEHNRLYWYRQTLGQGPEFLTYFQNEAQLEKSRLLSDRFSAERPKGSFSTLEIQRTEQGDSAMYLCASSSRQGPYEQYFGPGTRLTVT.